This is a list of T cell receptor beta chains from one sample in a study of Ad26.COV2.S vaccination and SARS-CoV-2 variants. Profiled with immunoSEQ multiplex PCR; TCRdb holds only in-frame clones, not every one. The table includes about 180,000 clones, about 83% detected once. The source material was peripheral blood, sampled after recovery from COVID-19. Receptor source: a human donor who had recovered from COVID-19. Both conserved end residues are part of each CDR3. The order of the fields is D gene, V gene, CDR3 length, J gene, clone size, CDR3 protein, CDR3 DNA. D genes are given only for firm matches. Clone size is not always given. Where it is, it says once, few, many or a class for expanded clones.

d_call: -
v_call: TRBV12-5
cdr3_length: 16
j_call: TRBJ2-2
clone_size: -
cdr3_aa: CASGTSGSRVTGELFF
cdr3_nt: TGTGCTAGTGGTACCTCCGGGTCTCGGGTCACCGGGGAGCTGTTTTTT

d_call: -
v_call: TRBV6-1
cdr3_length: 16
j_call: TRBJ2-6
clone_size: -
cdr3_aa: CASSEDGYPGANVLTF
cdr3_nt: TGTGCCAGCAGTGAAGACGGGTACCCTGGGGCCAACGTCCTGACTTTC

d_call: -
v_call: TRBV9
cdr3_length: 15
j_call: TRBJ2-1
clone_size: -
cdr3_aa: CASSVGTISYNEQFF
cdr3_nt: TGTGCCAGCAGCGTAGGCACTATCTCCTACAATGAGCAGTTCTTC

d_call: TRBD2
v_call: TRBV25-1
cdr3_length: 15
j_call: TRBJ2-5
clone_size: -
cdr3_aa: CASSEMEGRGETQYF
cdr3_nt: TGTGCCAGCAGTGAAATGGAGGGGAGGGGAGAGACCCAGTACTTC

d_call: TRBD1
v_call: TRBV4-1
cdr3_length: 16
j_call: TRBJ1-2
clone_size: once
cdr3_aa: CASSQGAGQGNYGYTF
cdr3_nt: TGCGCCAGCAGCCAAGGCGCGGGACAGGGGAACTATGGCTACACCTTC

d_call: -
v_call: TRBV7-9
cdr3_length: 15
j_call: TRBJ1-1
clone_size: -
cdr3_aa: CASSLEKAVNTEAFF
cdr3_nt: TGTGCCAGCAGCTTAGAGAAAGCGGTTAACACTGAAGCTTTCTTT

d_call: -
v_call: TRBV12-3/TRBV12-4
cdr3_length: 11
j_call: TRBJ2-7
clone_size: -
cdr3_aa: CATPIAYEQYF
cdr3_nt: TGTGCCACTCCCATAGCCTACGAGCAGTACTTC

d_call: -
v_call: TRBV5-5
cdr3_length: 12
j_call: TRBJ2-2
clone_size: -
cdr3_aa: CASSGSGGELFF
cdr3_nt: TGTGCCAGCAGCGGTTCGGGCGGGGAGCTGTTTTTT

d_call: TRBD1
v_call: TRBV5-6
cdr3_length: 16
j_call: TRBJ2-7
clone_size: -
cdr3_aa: CASSLNPGGAVYEQYF
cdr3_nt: TGTGCCAGCAGCTTGAATCCAGGGGGCGCCGTGTACGAGCAGTACTTC

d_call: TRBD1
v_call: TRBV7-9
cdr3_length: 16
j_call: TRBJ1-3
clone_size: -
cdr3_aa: CASSSTGGTAGNTIYF
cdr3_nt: TGTGCCAGCAGCTCCACTGGGGGGACAGCTGGAAACACCATATATTTT

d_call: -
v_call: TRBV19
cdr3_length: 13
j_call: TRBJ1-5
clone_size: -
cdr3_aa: CASTRQLDQPQHF
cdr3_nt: TGTGCCAGTACCCGACAACTAGATCAGCCCCAGCATTTT

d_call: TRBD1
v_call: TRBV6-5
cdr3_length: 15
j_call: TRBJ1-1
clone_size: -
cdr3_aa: CASSLGQGVNTEAFF
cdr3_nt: TGTGCCAGCAGTCTCGGACAGGGAGTGAACACTGAAGCTTTCTTT

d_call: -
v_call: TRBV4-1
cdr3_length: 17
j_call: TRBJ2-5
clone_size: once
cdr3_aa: CASSPYTARGGQETQYF
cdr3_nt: TGCGCCAGCAGCCCATACACTGCGAGGGGTGGCCAAGAGACCCAGTACTTC

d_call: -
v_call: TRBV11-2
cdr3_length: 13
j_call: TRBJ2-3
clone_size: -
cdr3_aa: CASSLGVGDTQYF
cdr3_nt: TGTGCCAGCAGCTTAGGTGTCGGAGATACGCAGTATTTT

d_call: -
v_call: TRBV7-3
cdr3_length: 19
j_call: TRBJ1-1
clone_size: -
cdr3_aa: CASSPRVGNRVEENTEAFF
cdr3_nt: TGTGCCAGCAGCCCAAGGGTGGGGAATAGGGTTGAAGAGAACACTGAAGCTTTCTTT

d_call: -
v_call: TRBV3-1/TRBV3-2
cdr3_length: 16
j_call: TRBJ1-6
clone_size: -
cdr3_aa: CASSRAGAMGNSPLHF
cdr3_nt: TGTGCCAGCAGCCGCGCGGGGGCGATGGGTAATTCACCCCTCCACTTT

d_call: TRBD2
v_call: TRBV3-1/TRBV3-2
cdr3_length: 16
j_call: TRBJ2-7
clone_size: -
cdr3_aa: CASSQASGGGSYEQYF
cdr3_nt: TGTGCCAGCAGCCAAGCCTCTGGCGGGGGATCCTACGAGCAGTACTTC

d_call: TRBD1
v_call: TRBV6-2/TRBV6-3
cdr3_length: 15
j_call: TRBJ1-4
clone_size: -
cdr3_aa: CASSYVGGPEEKLFF
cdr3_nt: TGTGCCAGCAGTTACGTAGGGGGCCCGGAAGAAAAACTGTTTTTT

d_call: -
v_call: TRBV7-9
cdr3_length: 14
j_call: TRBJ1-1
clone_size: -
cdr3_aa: CASSLSVGNTEAFF
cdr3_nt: TGTGCCAGCAGCTTATCGGTAGGGAACACTGAAGCTTTCTTT

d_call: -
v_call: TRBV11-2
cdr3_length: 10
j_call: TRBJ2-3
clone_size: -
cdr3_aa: CASSGHTQYF
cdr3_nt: TGTGCCAGCAGCGGCCATACGCAGTATTTT

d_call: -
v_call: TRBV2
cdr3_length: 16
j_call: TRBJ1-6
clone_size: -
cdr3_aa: CASTPVPGSYNSPLHF
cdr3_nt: TGTGCCAGCACCCCGGTCCCGGGATCCTATAATTCACCCCTCCACTTT

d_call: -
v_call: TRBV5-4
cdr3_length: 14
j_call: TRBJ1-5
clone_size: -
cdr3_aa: CASSLVGDGQPQHF
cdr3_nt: TGTGCCAGCAGCTTGGTAGGGGACGGTCAGCCCCAGCATTTT

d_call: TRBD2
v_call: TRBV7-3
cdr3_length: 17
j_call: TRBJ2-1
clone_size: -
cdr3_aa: CASSLGLAGVQGHEQFF
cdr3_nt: TGTGCCAGCAGCCTCGGACTAGCGGGAGTCCAGGGGCATGAGCAGTTCTTC

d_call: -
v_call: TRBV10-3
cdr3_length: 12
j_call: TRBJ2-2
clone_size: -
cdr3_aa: CAISEGPGELFF
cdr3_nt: TGTGCCATCAGTGAAGGTCCCGGGGAGCTGTTTTTT

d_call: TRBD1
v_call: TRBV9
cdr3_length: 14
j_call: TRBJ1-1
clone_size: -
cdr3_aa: CASTQGQEGTEAFF
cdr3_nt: TGTGCCAGCACGCAGGGACAGGAGGGGACTGAAGCTTTCTTT

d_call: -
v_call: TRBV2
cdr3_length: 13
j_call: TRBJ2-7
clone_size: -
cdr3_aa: CASSEITRTEQYF
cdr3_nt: TGTGCCAGCAGTGAGATAACGCGGACCGAGCAGTACTTC

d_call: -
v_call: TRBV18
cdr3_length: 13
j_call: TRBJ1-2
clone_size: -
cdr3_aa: CASSLDPNYGYTF
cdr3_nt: TGTGCCAGCTCACTAGACCCTAACTATGGCTACACCTTC

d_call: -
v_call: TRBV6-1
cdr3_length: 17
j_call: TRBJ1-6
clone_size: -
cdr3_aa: CASSEGPPGSYNSPLHF
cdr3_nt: TGTGCCAGCAGTGAAGGCCCGCCCGGCTCCTATAATTCACCCCTCCACTTT

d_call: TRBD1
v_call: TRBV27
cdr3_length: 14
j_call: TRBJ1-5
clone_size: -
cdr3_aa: CASSRQGQGQPQHF
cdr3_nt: TGTGCCAGCAGTCGACAGGGGCAGGGTCAGCCCCAGCATTTT

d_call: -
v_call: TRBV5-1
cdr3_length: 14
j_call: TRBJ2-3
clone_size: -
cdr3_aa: CASKEDAASDTQYF
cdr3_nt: TGCGCCAGCAAGGAGGACGCAGCCAGTGATACGCAGTATTTT

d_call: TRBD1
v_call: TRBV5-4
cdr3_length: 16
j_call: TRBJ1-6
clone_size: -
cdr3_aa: CASSGDDRGLYSPLHF
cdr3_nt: TGTGCCAGCAGCGGGGACGACAGGGGCCTGTATTCACCCCTCCACTTT

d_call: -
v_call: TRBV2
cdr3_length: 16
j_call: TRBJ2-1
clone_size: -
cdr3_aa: CASSTRGGVEKNEQFF
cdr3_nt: TGTGCCAGCAGTACTAGGGGGGGTGTCGAGAAGAATGAGCAGTTCTTC

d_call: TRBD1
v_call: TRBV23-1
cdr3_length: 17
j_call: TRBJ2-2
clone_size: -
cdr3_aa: CASSQSDRGENTGELFF
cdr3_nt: TGCGCCAGCAGTCAATCCGACAGGGGGGAAAACACCGGGGAGCTGTTTTTT

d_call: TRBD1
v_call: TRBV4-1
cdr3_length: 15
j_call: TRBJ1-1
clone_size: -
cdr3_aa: CASSIPGQGGTEAFF
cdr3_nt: TGCGCCAGCAGCATCCCGGGACAGGGTGGCACTGAAGCTTTCTTT

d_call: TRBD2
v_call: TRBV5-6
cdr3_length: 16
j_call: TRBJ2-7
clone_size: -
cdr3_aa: CASSLAALAGPYEQYF
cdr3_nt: TGTGCCAGCAGCTTAGCCGCGCTAGCGGGGCCATACGAGCAGTACTTC

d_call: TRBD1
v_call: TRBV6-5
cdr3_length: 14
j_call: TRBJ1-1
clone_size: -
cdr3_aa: CASSTRTGGGPAFF
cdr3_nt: TGTGCCAGCAGTACCAGGACAGGGGGCGGCCCGGCTTTCTTT

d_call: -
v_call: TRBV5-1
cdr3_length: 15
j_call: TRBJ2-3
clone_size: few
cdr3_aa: CASSGRWSDTDTQYF
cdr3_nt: TGCGCCAGCAGCGGACGGTGGTCGGACACAGATACGCAGTATTTT

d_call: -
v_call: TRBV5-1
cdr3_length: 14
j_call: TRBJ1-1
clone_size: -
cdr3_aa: CASSQLDPNTEAFF
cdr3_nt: TGCGCCAGCAGCCAACTCGACCCGAACACTGAAGCTTTCTTT

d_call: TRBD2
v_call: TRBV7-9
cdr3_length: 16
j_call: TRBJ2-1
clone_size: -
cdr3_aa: CASSLGLAGVRDEQFF
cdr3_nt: TGTGCCAGCAGCCTAGGACTAGCGGGAGTTAGAGATGAGCAGTTCTTC

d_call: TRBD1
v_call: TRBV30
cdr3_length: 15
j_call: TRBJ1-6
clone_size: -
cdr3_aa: CAWSAADRRDSPLHF
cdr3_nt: TGTGCCTGGAGCGCAGCGGACAGGAGGGATTCACCCCTCCACTTT

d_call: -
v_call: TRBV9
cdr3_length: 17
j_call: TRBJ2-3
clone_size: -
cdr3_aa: CASSEREGQGGPDTQYF
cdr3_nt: TGTGCCAGCAGCGAGAGGGAGGGGCAGGGGGGGCCAGATACGCAGTATTTT

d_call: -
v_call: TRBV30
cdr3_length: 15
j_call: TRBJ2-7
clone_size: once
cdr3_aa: CAWSLRGVDTYEQYF
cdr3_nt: TGTGCCTGGAGTTTGAGGGGAGTAGATACCTACGAGCAGTACTTC

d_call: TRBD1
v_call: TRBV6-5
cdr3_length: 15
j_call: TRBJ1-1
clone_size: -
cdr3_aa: CASSWDRRMNTEAFF
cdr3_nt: TGTGCCAGCAGTTGGGACAGGAGGATGAACACTGAAGCTTTCTTT

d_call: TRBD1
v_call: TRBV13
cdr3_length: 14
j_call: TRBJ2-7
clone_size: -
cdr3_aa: CASSFRGRSREQYF
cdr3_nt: TGTGCCAGCAGCTTTAGGGGGCGCTCGCGCGAGCAGTACTTC

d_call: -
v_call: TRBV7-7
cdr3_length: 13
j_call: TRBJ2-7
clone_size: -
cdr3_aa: CASSLGDPYEQYF
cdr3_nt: TGTGCTAGCAGCTTAGGGGACCCCTACGAGCAGTACTTC

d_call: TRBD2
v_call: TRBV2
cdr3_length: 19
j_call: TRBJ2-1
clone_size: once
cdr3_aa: CASSEALHMTSGTGNEQFF
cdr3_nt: TGTGCCAGCAGTGAAGCGCTTCATATGACTAGCGGGACAGGGAATGAGCAGTTCTTC

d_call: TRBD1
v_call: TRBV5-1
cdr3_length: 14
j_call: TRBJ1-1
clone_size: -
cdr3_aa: CASSFRGRDTEAFF
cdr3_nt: TGCGCCAGCAGCTTCAGGGGGCGGGACACTGAAGCTTTCTTT

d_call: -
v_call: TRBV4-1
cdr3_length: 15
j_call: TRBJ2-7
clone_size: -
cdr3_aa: CASSQGWGSLPEQYF
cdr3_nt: TGCGCCAGCAGCCAAGGGTGGGGGTCCCTCCCCGAGCAGTACTTC

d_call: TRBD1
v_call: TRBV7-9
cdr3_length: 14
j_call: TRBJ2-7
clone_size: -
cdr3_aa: CASSSGQGVYEQYF
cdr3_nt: TGTGCCAGCAGCAGCGGACAGGGGGTCTACGAGCAGTACTTC

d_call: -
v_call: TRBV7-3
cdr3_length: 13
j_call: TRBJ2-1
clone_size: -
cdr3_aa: CASSFSGRNEQFF
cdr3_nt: TGTGCCAGCAGCTTTTCTGGCCGCAATGAGCAGTTCTTC

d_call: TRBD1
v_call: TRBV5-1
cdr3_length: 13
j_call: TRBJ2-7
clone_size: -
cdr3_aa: CASSPDRAYEQYF
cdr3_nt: TGCGCCAGCAGCCCAGACAGGGCGTACGAGCAGTACTTC

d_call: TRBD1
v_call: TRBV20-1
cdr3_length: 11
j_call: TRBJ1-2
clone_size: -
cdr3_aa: CSARGTGGYTF
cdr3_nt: TGCAGTGCTAGAGGGACAGGGGGCTACACCTTC

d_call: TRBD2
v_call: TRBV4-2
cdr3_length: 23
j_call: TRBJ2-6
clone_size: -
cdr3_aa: CASSLPQATSGGPPLSGANVLTF
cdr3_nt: TGTGCCAGCAGCCTACCTCAGGCCACTAGCGGGGGGCCTCCCCTCTCTGGGGCCAACGTCCTGACTTTC

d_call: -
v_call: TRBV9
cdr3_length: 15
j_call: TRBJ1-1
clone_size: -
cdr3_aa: CASRQGDGMNTEAFF
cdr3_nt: TGTGCCAGCAGACAGGGTGATGGCATGAACACTGAAGCTTTCTTT

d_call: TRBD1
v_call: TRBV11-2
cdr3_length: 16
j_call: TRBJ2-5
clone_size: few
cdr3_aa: CASSLGDRAGQETQYF
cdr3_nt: TGTGCCAGCAGTCTGGGGGACAGGGCCGGCCAAGAGACCCAGTACTTC

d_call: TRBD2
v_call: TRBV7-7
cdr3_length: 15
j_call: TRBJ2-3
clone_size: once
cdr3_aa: CASSYSTSGTDTQYF
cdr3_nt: TGTGCCAGCAGCTATTCGACTAGCGGGACAGATACGCAGTATTTT

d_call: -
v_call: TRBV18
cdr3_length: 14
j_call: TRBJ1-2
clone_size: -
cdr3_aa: CASSPEWGNYGYTF
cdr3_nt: TGTGCCAGCTCACCTGAGTGGGGGAACTATGGCTACACCTTC

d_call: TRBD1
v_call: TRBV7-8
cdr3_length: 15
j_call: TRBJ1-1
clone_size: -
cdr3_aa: CASSPNRTGNTEAFF
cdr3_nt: TGTGCCAGCAGCCCAAACAGGACAGGGAACACTGAAGCTTTCTTT

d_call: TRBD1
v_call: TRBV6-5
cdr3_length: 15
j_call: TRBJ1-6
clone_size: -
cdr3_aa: CASSLRQGRNSPLHF
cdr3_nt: TGTGCCAGCAGCCTAAGACAGGGAAGGAATTCACCCCTCCACTTT

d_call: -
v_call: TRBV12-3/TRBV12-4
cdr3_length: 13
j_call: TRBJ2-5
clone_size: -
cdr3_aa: CASSPTGLETQYF
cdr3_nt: TGTGCCAGCAGTCCTACAGGGTTAGAGACCCAGTACTTC